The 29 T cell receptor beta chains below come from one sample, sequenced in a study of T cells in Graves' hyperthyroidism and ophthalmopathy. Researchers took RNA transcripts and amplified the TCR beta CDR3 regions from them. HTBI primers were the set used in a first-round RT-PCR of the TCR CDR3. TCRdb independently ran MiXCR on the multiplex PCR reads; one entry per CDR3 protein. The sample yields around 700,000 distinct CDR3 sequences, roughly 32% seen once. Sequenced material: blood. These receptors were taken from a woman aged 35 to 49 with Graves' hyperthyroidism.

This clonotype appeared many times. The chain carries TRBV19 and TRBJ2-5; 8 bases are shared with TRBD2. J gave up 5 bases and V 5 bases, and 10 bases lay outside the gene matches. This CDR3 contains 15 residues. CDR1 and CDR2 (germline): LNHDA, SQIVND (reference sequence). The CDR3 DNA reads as TGTGCCAGTAGTCCCGGAGCGGGAGTCGGGGAGACCCAGTACTTC. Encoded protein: CASSPGAGVGETQYF.

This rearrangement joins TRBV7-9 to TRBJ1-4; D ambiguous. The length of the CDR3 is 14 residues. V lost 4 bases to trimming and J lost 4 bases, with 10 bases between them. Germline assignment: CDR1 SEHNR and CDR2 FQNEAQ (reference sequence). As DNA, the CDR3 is TGTGCCAGCAGCTCAGGCAGTGTTAATGAAAAACTGTTTTTT. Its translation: CASSSGSVNEKLFF.

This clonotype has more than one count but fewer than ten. The CDR3 DNA sequence: TGTGCCAGCAGTCCCGACAGGGGGTTTTTCTACGAGCAGTACTTC. The encoded protein is CASSPDRGFFYEQYF. The chain is built from TRBV7-2 and TRBJ2-7, with 9 positions matching TRBD1. The CDR3 is 15 residues long. Per the germline V gene, CDR1 is SGHTA and CDR2 is FQGNSA. V was clipped by 6 bases and J by 3 bases; unmatched bases: 9.

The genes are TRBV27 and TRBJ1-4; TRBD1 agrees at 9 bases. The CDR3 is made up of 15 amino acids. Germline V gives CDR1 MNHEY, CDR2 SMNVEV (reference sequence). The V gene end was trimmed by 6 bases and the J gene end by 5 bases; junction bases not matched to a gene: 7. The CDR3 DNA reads TGTGCCAGCAGCCCCCGGGACAGGGCCAATGAAAAACTGTTTTTT. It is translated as CASSPRDRANEKLFF.

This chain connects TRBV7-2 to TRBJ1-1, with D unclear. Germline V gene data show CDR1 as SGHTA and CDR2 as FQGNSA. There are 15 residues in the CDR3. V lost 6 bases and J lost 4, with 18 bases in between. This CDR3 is CASRKLGGPVTEAFF. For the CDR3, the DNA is TGTGCCAGCAGAAAGTTGGGCGGCCCCGTCACTGAAGCTTTCTTT.

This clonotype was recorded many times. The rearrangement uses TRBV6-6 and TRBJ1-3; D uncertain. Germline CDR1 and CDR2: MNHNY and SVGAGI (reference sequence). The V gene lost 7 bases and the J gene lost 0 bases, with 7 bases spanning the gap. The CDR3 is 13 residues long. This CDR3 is CASTISSGNTIYF. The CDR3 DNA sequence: TGTGCCAGCACCATCAGCTCTGGAAACACCATATATTTT.

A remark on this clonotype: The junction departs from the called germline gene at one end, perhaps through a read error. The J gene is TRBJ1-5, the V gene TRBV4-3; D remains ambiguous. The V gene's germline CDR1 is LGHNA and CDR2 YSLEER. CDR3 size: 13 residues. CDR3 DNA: TGCGCCAGCAGCCAGGACGGTAATCAGCCCAAGCATTTT. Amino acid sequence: CASSQDGNQPKHF.

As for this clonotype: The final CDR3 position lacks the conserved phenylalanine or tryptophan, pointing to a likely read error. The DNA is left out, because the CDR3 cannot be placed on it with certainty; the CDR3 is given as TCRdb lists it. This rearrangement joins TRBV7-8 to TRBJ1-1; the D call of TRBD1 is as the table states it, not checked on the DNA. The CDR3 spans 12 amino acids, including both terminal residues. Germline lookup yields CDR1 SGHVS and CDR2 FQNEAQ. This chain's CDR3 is CATGGTNTEALS.

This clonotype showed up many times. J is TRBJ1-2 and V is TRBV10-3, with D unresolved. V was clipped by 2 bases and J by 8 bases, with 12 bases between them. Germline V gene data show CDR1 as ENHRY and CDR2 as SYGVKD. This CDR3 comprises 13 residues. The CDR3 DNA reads TGTGCCATCAGTGAGGTCCTATATGGGGGCTACACCTTC. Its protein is CAISEVLYGGYTF.

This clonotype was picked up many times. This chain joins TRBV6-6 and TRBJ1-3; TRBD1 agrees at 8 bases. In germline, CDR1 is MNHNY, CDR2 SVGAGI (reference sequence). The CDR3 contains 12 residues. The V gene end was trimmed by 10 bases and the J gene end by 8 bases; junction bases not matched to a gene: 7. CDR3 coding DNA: TGTGCCACTGGACAGGGTCTTGACACCATATATTTT. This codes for CATGQGLDTIYF.

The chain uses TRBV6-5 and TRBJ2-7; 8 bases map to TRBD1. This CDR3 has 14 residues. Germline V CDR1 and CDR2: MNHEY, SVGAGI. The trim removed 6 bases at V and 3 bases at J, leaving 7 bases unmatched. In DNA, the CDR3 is TGTGCCAGCAGCTCGACAGGGGTCGTCTACGAGCAGTACTTC. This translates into CASSSTGVVYEQYF.

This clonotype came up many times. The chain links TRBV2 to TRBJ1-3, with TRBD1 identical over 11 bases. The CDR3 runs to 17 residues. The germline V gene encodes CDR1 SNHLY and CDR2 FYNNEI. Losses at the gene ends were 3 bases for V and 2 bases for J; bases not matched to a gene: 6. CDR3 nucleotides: TGTGCCAGCAGTGACTCCCCGGGACAGGGGGCTGGAAACACCATATATTTT. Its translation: CASSDSPGQGAGNTIYF. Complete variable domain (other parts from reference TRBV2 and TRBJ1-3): EPEVTQTPSHQVTQMGQEVILRCVPISNHLYFYWYRQILGQKVEFLVSFYNNEISEKSEIFDDQFSVERPDGSNFTLKIRSTKLEDSAMYFCASSDSPGQGAGNTIYFGEGSWLTVV.

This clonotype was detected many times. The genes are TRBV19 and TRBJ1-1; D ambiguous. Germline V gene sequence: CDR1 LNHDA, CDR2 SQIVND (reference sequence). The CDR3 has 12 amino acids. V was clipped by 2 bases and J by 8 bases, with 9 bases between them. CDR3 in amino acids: CASSITEGEAFF. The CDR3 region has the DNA TGTGCCAGTAGTATAACGGAGGGAGAAGCTTTCTTT.

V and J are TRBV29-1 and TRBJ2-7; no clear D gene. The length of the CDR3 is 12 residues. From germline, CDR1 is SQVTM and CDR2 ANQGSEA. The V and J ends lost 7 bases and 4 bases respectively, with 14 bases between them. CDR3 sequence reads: CSAGRASYEQYF. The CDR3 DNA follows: TGCAGCGCCGGCCGGGCCTCATACGAGCAGTACTTC.

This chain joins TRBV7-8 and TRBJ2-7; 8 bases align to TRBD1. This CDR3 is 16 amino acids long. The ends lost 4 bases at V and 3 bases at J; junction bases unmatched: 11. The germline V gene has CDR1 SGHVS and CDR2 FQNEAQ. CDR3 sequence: CASSWGLRDRNYEQYF. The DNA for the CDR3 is TGTGCCAGCAGCTGGGGGCTCCGGGACAGGAACTACGAGCAGTACTTC.

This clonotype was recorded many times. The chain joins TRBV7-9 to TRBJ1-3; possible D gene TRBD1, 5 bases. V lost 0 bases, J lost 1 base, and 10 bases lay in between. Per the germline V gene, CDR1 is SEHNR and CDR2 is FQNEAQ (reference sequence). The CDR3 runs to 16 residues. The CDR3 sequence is CASSLARGASGNTIYF. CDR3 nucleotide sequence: TGTGCCAGCAGCTTAGCTCGGGGCGCATCTGGAAACACCATATATTTT.

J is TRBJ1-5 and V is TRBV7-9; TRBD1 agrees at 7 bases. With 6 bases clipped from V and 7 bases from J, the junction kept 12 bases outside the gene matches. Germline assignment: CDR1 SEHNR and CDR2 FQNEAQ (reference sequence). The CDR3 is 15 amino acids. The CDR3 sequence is CASSALRGGLQPQHF. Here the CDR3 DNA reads TGTGCCAGCAGTGCCCTCAGGGGGGGCTTGCAGCCCCAGCATTTT.

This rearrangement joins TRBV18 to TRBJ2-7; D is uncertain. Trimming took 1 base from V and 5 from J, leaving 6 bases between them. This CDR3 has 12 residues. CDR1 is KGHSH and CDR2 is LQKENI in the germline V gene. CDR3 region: CASSPLGDEQYF. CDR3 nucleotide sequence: TGTGCCAGCTCACCACTAGGCGACGAGCAGTACTTC. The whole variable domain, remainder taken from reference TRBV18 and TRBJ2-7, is NAGVMQNPRHLVRRRGQEARLRCSPMKGHSHVYWYRQLPEEGLKFMVYLQKENIIDESGMPKERFSAEFPKEGPSILRIQQVVRGDSAAYFCASSPLGDEQYFGPGTRLTVT.

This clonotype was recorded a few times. CDR3 residues: CASSFWARGGETQYF. CDR3 nucleotide sequence: TGCGCCAGCAGCTTTTGGGCCAGGGGGGGAGAGACCCAGTACTTC. The chain recombines TRBV5-1 with TRBJ2-5; the D gene could be TRBD1 or TRBD2 (7 bases each). The CDR3 runs to 15 residues. The germline V gene has CDR1 SGHRS and CDR2 YFSETQ. V gave up 2 bases and J gave up 4 bases, with 15 bases separating them.

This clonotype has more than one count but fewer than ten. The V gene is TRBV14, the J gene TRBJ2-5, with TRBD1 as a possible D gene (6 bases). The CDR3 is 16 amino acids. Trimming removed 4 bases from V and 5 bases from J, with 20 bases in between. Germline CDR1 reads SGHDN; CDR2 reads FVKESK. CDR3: CASSRALPGTLETQYF. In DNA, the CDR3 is TGTGCCAGCAGCCGAGCCCTTCCCGGGACACTGGAGACCCAGTACTTC.

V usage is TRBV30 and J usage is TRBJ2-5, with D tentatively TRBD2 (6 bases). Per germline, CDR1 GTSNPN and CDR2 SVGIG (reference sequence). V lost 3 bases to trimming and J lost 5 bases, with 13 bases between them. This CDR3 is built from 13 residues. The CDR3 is CAWRDKGGETQYF. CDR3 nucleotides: TGTGCCTGGAGGGACAAAGGAGGGGAGACCCAGTACTTC.

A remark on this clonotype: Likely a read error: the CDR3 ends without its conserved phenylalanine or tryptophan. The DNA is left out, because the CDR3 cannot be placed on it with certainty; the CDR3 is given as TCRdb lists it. The CDR3 spells CASSDVGVWGRS. The V call is TRBV2, the J call TRBJ2-7; the tabulated D call, TRBD1, remains unverified against the DNA. A total of 12 residues make up the CDR3, ends included. CDR1 is SNHLY, CDR2 FYNNEI, per germline.

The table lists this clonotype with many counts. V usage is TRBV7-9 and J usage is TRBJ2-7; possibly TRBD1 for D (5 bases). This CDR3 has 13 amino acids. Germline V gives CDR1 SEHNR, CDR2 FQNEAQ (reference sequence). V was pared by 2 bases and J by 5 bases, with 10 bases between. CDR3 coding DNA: TGTGCCAGCAGCTTACGACAGACTCACGAGCAGTACTTC. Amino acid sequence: CASSLRQTHEQYF.

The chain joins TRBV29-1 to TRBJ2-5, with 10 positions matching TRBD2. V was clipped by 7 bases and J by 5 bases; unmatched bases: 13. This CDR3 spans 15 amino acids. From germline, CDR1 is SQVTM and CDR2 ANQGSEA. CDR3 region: CSALGVAGGWETQYF. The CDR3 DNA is TGCAGCGCCCTGGGGGTAGCGGGAGGATGGGAGACCCAGTACTTC.

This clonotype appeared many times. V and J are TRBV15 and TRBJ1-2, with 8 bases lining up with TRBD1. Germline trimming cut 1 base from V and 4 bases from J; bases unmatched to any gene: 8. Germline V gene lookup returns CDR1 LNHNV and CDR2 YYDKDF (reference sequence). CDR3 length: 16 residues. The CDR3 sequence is CATSRVLDRDLYGYTF. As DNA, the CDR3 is TGTGCCACCAGCAGAGTATTGGACAGGGATCTCTATGGCTACACCTTC. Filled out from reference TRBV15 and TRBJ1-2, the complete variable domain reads DAMVIQNPRYQVTQFGKPVTLSCSQTLNHNVMYWYQQKSSQAPKLLFHYYDKDFNNEADTPDNFQSRRPNTSFCFLDIRSPGLGDTAMYLCATSRVLDRDLYGYTFGSGTRLTVV.

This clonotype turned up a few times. CDR3 region: CASRTASTRNYGYTF. The CDR3 nucleotides read TGTGCCAGTAGGACCGCATCAACACGAAACTATGGCTACACCTTC. The rearrangement links TRBV19 to TRBJ1-2; D remains unclear. Deletions cut 6 bases from V and 2 bases from J, with 16 bases between. The length of the CDR3 is 15 residues. In germline, CDR1 is LNHDA, CDR2 SQIVND (reference sequence).

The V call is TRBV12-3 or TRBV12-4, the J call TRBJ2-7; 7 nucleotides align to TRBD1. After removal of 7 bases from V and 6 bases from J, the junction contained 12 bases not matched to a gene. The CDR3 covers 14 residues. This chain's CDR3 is CASTPNRGPTEQYF. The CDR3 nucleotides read TGTGCCAGCACCCCAAACAGGGGACCGACCGAGCAGTACTTC.

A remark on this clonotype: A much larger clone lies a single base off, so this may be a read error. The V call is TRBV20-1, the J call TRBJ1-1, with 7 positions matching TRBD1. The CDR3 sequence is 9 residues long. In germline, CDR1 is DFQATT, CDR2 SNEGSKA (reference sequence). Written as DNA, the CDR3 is TGCAGTGCTGGGGACAGCGCTTCCTTT. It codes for CSAGDSASF.

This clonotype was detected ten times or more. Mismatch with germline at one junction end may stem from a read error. The CDR3 DNA is TGCAGTGCCAGAGGGGGAACCTATGGCTACACCTTC. Residues: CSARGGTYGYTF. The J gene is TRBJ1-2, the V gene TRBV20-1, with D perhaps TRBD1 (6 bases). This CDR3 has 12 residues. The germline gives CDR1 DFQATT, CDR2 SNEGSKA (reference sequence).